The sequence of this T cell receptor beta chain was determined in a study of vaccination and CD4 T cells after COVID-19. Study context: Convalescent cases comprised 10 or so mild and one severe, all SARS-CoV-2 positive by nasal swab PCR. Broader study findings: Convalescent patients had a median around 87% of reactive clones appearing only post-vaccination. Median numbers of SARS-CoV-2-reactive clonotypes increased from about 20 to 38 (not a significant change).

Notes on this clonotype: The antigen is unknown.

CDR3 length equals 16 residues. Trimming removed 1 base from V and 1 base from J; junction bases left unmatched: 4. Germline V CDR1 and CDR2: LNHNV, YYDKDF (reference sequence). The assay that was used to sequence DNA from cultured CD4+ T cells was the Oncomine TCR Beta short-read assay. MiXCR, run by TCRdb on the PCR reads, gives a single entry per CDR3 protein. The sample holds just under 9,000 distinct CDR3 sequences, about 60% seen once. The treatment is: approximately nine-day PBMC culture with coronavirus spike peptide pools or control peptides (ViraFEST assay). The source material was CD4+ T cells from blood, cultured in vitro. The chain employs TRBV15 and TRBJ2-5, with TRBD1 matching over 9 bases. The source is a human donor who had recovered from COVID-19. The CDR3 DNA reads TGTGCCACCAGCAGAGGTGGGACAGGGACCCAAGAGACCCAGTACTTC. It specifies CATSRGGTGTQETQYF.